These 25 T cell receptor beta chains were all obtained from the same sample, sequenced in a study of T cell repertoires in cytomegalovirus infection. Their target antigens are unknown. TCRdb recomputed calls from the reads with MiXCR, one row per CDR3 protein. The sample has 600,000 to 700,000 distinct CDR3 sequences, around a third seen once. The sequencing here drew on cultured PBMCs, taken from culture after CMV antigen stimulation. The origin of the receptors is a human donor in good health (CMV status not recorded). Some clones in this sample may be carry-over from other donors' samples.

The chain links TRBV7-9 to TRBJ2-3, with D hard to call. Germline V gives CDR1 SEHNR, CDR2 FQNEAQ (reference sequence). The CDR3 is made up of 18 amino acids. CDR3 protein: CATSWPQPNVKRPDTQYF. The CDR3 DNA reads as TGTGCTACTTCATGGCCTCAACCTAACGTGAAAAGGCCAGATACGCAGTATTTT.

The chain recombines TRBV12-3 or TRBV12-4 with TRBJ1-2; TRBD1 aligns across 10 bases. Losses at the gene ends were 11 bases for V and 6 bases for J; bases not matched to a gene: 6. The CDR3 spans 12 residues. The CDR3 loop is CAGRTGGDGYTF. CDR3 DNA sequence: TGTGCCGGCCGGACAGGGGGGGATGGCTACACCTTC.

The chain is built from TRBV6-1 and TRBJ1-1; maybe TRBD1 (5 bases). CDR1 is MNHNS, CDR2 SASEGT, per germline. This CDR3 is built from 14 residues. Trimming removed 5 bases from V and 4 bases from J, with 14 bases in between. In DNA form, the CDR3 reads TGTGCCAGCAGTTACATCAGGGTGAGCACTGAAGCTTTCTTT. This sequence encodes CASSYIRVSTEAFF.

There are a few counts of this clonotype. This rearrangement joins TRBV7-6 to TRBJ2-5, with 9 nucleotides matching TRBD1. Germline CDR1 reads SGHVS; CDR2 reads FNYEAQ. The CDR3 is made up of 14 amino acids. The V gene end was trimmed by 5 bases and the J gene end by 7 bases; junction bases not matched to a gene: 8. The CDR3 loop is CASSPSGQGPTQYF. The CDR3 region has the DNA TGTGCCAGCAGCCCAAGCGGACAGGGGCCGACCCAGTACTTC.

This clonotype was seen a handful of times. V usage is TRBV6-1 and J usage is TRBJ1-5; D is uncertain. Trimming shortened V by 1 base and J by 4 bases, and 5 bases separated the two germline ends. Germline V lookup: CDR1 MNHNS, CDR2 SASEGT. This CDR3 region has 13 residues. CDR3 residues: CASSEDGNQPQHF. The CDR3 DNA reads TGTGCCAGCAGTGAAGACGGAAATCAGCCCCAGCATTTT.

V usage is TRBV20-1 and J usage is TRBJ2-7; no clear D gene. Germline V lookup: CDR1 DFQATT, CDR2 SNEGSKA (reference sequence). CDR3 length: 13 amino acids. V lost 3 bases and J 9 bases, leaving 18 bases between the germline ends. CDR3 nucleotides: TGCAGTGCTAGTAGATGGGATTCTGCTGGGCAGTACTTC. Its protein product is CSASRWDSAGQYF.

This rearrangement joins TRBV2 to TRBJ2-7; TRBD2 matches at 9 bases. J gave up 8 bases and V 8 bases, and 10 bases lay outside the gene matches. Germline V gene data show CDR1 as SNHLY and CDR2 as FYNNEI. This CDR3 is built from 13 residues. The chain's CDR3 is CASRTGTSLQQYF. The CDR3 nucleotides read TGTGCCAGCCGAACCGGGACTAGCCTCCAGCAGTACTTC.

The rearrangement joins TRBV18 to TRBJ2-4, with D perhaps TRBD2 (6 bases). CDR1 KGHSH and CDR2 LQKENI come from the germline V gene. This CDR3 spans 14 amino acids. V lost 3 bases and J lost 8, with 14 bases in between. DNA for the CDR3: TGTGCCAGCTCACCTACGGCGGGGCGAGACATTCAGTACTTC. Translating it yields CASSPTAGRDIQYF.

Here the CDR3 reads CASSSTGGIEKLFF. As DNA, the CDR3 is TGTGCCAGCAGCTCGACAGGGGGGATTGAAAAACTGTTTTTT. This chain links TRBV7-6 with TRBJ1-4, with 9 bases identical to TRBD1. The V segment lost 4 bases and the J segment 7 bases; nucleotides outside the gene matches: 4. CDR1 and CDR2 (germline): SGHVS, FNYEAQ. The CDR3 is 14 residues long. Full variable domain (rest looked up from reference TRBV7-6 and TRBJ1-4): GAGVSQSPRYKVTKRGQDVALRCDPISGHVSLYWYRQALGQGPEFLTYFNYEAQQDKSGLPNDRFSAERPEGSISTLTIQRTEQRDSAMYRCASSSTGGIEKLFFGSGTQLSVL.

V gene TRBV12-5 combines with J gene TRBJ2-1; D might be TRBD2 (5 bases). Trimming removed 4 bases from V and 6 bases from J, with 22 bases in between. The CDR3 covers 17 residues. CDR1 is LGHNT, CDR2 FRNRAP, per germline. CDR3 sequence: CASGSRSPGWDGNEQFF. DNA for the CDR3: TGTGCTAGTGGTTCCCGAAGCCCGGGGTGGGATGGCAATGAGCAGTTCTTC. The full variable domain, with the rest looked up from reference TRBV12-5 and TRBJ2-1, is DARVTQTPRHKVTEMGQEVTMRCQPILGHNTVFWYRQTMMQGLELLAYFRNRAPLDDSGMPKDRFSAEMPDATLATLKIQPSEPRDSAVYFCASGSRSPGWDGNEQFFGPGTRLTVL.

The chain joins TRBV18 to TRBJ1-3; 7 bases agree with TRBD1. The CDR3 has 15 amino acids. V shed 3 bases and J 4 bases; nucleotides not matched to a gene: 6. Germline values: CDR1 KGHSH, CDR2 LQKENI. In nucleotides, the CDR3 is TGTGCCAGCTCACCGTCGCGGGGACAGGGAAACACCATATATTTT. Translated: CASSPSRGQGNTIYF.

The chain carries TRBV20-1 and TRBJ2-1; 10 bases line up with TRBD2. This CDR3 contains 16 residues. Germline loops: CDR1 DFQATT, CDR2 SNEGSKA (reference sequence). V shed 4 bases and J 7 bases; nucleotides not matched to a gene: 13. CDR3 sequence (DNA): TGCAGTGCTACAGGACTAGCGGCAGGGGGAATGAATGAGCAGTTCTTC. Its protein product is CSATGLAAGGMNEQFF.

The chain uses TRBV12-3 or TRBV12-4 and TRBJ1-5; 7 bases line up with TRBD1. The CDR3 contains 15 residues. Trimming removed 7 bases from V and 6 bases from J; junction bases left unmatched: 12. The CDR3 DNA reads as TGTGCCAGCAAGCCAAACAGGGGTTCGGGTCAGCCCCAGCATTTT. It codes for CASKPNRGSGQPQHF.

The chain joins TRBV19 to TRBJ2-5; 7 positions agree with TRBD1. J was trimmed by 5 bases and V by 7 bases; bases with no gene match: 7. CDR1 and CDR2 from the germline V gene are LNHDA and SQIVND (reference sequence). This CDR3 is 13 amino acids long. The chain's CDR3 is CASNPTGLETQYF. Here the CDR3 DNA reads TGTGCCAGTAACCCGACAGGGCTGGAGACCCAGTACTTC.

This clonotype has just a few counts. DNA for the CDR3: TGTGCCAGCAGTGAAGCTTTCCGGGACAGGGGATTGGGAGCTTTCTTT. It codes for CASSEAFRDRGLGAFF. V and J are TRBV6-1 and TRBJ1-1; TRBD1 matches 10 bases. Germline-derived CDR1 and CDR2 are MNHNS and SASEGT. This CDR3 spans 16 amino acids. The V and J ends lost 0 bases and 10 bases, in that order; junction bases with no gene match: 11.

This clonotype was detected only a few times. The V gene is TRBV5-4, the J gene TRBJ2-3; D is tentatively TRBD1 or TRBD2 (5 bases each). Trimming took 7 bases from V and 6 from J, leaving 24 bases between them. The V gene's germline CDR1 is SGHNT and CDR2 YYREEE (reference sequence). The CDR3 extends over 16 amino acids. CDR3 sequence reads: CASGTRFLQGTDTQYF. The CDR3 DNA is TGTGCCAGCGGGACCAGGTTTCTCCAAGGAACGGATACGCAGTATTTT. Full variable domain (remainder filled in from reference TRBV5-4 and TRBJ2-3): ETGVTQSPTHLIKTRGQQVTLRCSSQSGHNTVSWYQQALGQGPQFIFQYYREEENGRGNFPPRFSGLQFPNYSSELNVNALELDDSALYLCASGTRFLQGTDTQYFGPGTRLTVL.

A few counts support this clonotype. V usage is TRBV4-1 and J usage is TRBJ2-5, with D possibly TRBD2 on 7 matching bases. This CDR3 comprises 16 residues. The germline V gene has CDR1 MGHRA and CDR2 YSYEKL. V lost 4 bases to trimming and J lost 4 bases, with 19 bases between them. CDR3 in DNA: TGCGCCAGCAGCCGTATTACGGGGGGCCCCGGAGAGACCCAGTACTTC. Translation gives CASSRITGGPGETQYF.

V and J are TRBV5-1 and TRBJ1-6; no clear D. Trimming stripped 4 bases from V and 7 bases from J, with 12 bases between. The CDR3 contains 14 residues. In germline, CDR1 is SGHRS, CDR2 YFSETQ. The CDR3 here is CASSEGPGNSPLHF. CDR3 coding DNA: TGCGCCAGCAGCGAGGGCCCCGGGAATTCACCCCTCCACTTT. Based on the CDR3 plus reference TRBV5-1 and TRBJ1-6, the full variable domain is KAGVTQTPRYLIKTRGQQVTLSCSPISGHRSVSWYQQTPGQGLQFLFEYFSETQRNKGNFPGRFSGRQFSNSRSEMNVSTLELGDSALYLCASSEGPGNSPLHFGNGTRLTVT.

This clonotype was seen repeatedly, ten times or more. The rearrangement joins TRBV28 to TRBJ1-5; 9 positions agree with TRBD1. The CDR3 loop spans 17 amino acids. Unmatched junction bases numbered 16, after V lost 6 bases and J lost 7 bases. CDR1 is MDHEN, CDR2 SYDVKM, per germline. CDR3 loop: CASSRPWAGTGSQPQHF. The CDR3 nucleotides read TGTGCCAGCAGCCGCCCATGGGCAGGGACAGGGTCACAGCCCCAGCATTTT.

This chain uses TRBV5-1 with TRBJ1-1; no firm D call. Germline values: CDR1 SGHRS, CDR2 YFSETQ. The CDR3 spans 15 residues. Trimming stripped 0 bases from V and 1 base from J, with 10 bases between. The CDR3 loop reads CASSLDSAQNTEAFF. The CDR3 nucleotides are TGCGCCAGCAGCTTGGATTCCGCACAGAACACTGAAGCTTTCTTT.

This clonotype has more than one count but fewer than ten. The CDR3 DNA reads as TGTGCCAGCAGTGAAGCGGGGGACGGCCTCCAAGAGACCCAGTACTTC. Translation: CASSEAGDGLQETQYF. This rearrangement joins TRBV6-1 to TRBJ2-5; the D gene could be TRBD1 or TRBD2 (5 bases each). The germline V gene has CDR1 MNHNS and CDR2 SASEGT. Trimming pared 0 bases from V and 1 base from J, leaving 12 bases between. The CDR3 has 16 amino acids.

The table lists this clonotype with a few counts. This chain joins TRBV7-2 and TRBJ2-7; D is perhaps TRBD1 (6 bases). V was pared by 5 bases and J by 3 bases, with 14 bases between. CDR3 size: 14 residues. Germline V gene data show CDR1 as SGHTA and CDR2 as FQGNSA. The CDR3 DNA reads TGTGCCAGCAGCATGACCAGGGGATACTACGAGCAGTACTTC. Amino acids: CASSMTRGYYEQYF. The full variable domain, completed using reference TRBV7-2 and TRBJ2-7, is GAGVSQSPSNKVTEKGKDVELRCDPISGHTALYWYRQSLGQGLEFLIYFQGNSAPDKSGLPSDRFSAERTGGSVSTLTIQRTQQEDSAVYLCASSMTRGYYEQYFGPGTRLTVT.

This rearrangement joins TRBV7-2 to TRBJ2-1; TRBD2 might be the D (5 bases). The germline gives CDR1 SGHTA, CDR2 FQGNSA. CDR3 size: 14 residues. Trimming left V 0 bases short and J 7 bases short, with 10 bases between. CDR3: CASSLAPSTNEQFF. The CDR3 nucleotides are TGTGCCAGCAGCTTAGCGCCTAGCACAAATGAGCAGTTCTTC.

This chain connects TRBV20-1 to TRBJ2-1; tentatively, D is TRBD2 (5 bases). The germline V gene has CDR1 DFQATT and CDR2 SNEGSKA (reference sequence). Trimming removed 5 bases at V and 6 bases at J, with 17 bases between. The CDR3 totals 14 residues. The CDR3 reads CSAPSGSPSNEQFF. In nucleotides, the CDR3 is TGCAGTGCTCCCTCGGGGTCCCCGAGCAATGAGCAGTTCTTC.

The chain links TRBV4-1 to TRBJ2-1; D perhaps matches TRBD1 (5 bases). This CDR3 is 13 amino acids long. In germline, CDR1 is MGHRA, CDR2 YSYEKL. Trimming cost V 1 base and J 12 bases, with 13 bases left between them. The CDR3 loop reads CASSQVDSFSQFF. Here the CDR3 DNA reads TGCGCCAGCAGCCAAGTTGACAGCTTTTCGCAGTTCTTC.